This TCR beta chain was recorded in a study of T cells in Graves' hyperthyroidism and ophthalmopathy. Study-wide results and caveats: Ophthalmopathy was distinguished from stable hyperthyroidism by 13 V-J signatures. With a median lead of roughly 6.2 months before onset, the model predicted ophthalmopathy. Appearing also in blood were most of the thyroid clonotypes expanded above 0.001.

TCR beta CDR3 sequences were amplified from RNA transcripts. Primed by the HTBI set, a first-round RT-PCR was run on the TCR CDR3. TCRdb redid the calling of the multiplex PCR reads with MiXCR, one entry per CDR3 protein. This sample yields hundreds of thousands of distinct CDR3 sequences, of which 45% are seen a single time; under 8.5% belongs to the top ten. In this sample, this clonotype turned up a few times. Its target is not known. CDR1 SNHLY and CDR2 FYNNEI come from the germline V gene. The CDR3 extends over 16 amino acids. V dropped 6 bases and J dropped 2; count of bases not matched to a gene: 8.

J is TRBJ1-1 and V is TRBV2; TRBD1 matches 11 bases. The sequence derives from an adult man with Graves' disease, either hyperthyroidism or ophthalmopathy (not recorded which). Specimen: peripheral blood or thyroid tissue (not recorded which). CDR3 loop: CASRPGQGALNTEAFF. CDR3 nucleotide sequence: TGTGCCAGCAGACCAGGACAGGGGGCTCTTAACACTGAAGCTTTCTTT.